This TCR beta chain was captured in a study of cytomegalovirus exposure and HLA in healthy donors. The PCR ran on 60 Vbeta and 13 Jbeta primers. The table came from immunoSEQ multiplex PCR; TCRdb's copy has only in-frame clones and leaves some out. The sample consists of some 180,000 clones, over 80% of them appearing once. Of note for this clone: The antigen is unknown.

Study-level points and caveats: In a later analysis, V- and J-gene trimming of beta chains associated with a DCLRE1C missense variant, replicated independently. Data from an earlier analysis indicated that most TCR beta V segments were productive either about 87% or about 30% of the time. Presence/absence analyses took donor sequencing depth as roughly uniform.

V shed 6 bases and J shed 9 bases, with 18 bases lying between them. From germline, CDR1 is MNHNS and CDR2 SASEGT. The CDR3 extends over 14 amino acids. The chain employs TRBV6-1 and TRBJ2-4; TRBD1 is a possible D gene (6 bases). This receptor was obtained from a man aged 35-49 years in good health and CMV-seronegative. The sequencing input was PBMCs. As DNA, the CDR3 is TGTGCCAGCAGACGGGACAAGGACTTTAGCATTCAGTACTTC. It encodes CASRRDKDFSIQYF.